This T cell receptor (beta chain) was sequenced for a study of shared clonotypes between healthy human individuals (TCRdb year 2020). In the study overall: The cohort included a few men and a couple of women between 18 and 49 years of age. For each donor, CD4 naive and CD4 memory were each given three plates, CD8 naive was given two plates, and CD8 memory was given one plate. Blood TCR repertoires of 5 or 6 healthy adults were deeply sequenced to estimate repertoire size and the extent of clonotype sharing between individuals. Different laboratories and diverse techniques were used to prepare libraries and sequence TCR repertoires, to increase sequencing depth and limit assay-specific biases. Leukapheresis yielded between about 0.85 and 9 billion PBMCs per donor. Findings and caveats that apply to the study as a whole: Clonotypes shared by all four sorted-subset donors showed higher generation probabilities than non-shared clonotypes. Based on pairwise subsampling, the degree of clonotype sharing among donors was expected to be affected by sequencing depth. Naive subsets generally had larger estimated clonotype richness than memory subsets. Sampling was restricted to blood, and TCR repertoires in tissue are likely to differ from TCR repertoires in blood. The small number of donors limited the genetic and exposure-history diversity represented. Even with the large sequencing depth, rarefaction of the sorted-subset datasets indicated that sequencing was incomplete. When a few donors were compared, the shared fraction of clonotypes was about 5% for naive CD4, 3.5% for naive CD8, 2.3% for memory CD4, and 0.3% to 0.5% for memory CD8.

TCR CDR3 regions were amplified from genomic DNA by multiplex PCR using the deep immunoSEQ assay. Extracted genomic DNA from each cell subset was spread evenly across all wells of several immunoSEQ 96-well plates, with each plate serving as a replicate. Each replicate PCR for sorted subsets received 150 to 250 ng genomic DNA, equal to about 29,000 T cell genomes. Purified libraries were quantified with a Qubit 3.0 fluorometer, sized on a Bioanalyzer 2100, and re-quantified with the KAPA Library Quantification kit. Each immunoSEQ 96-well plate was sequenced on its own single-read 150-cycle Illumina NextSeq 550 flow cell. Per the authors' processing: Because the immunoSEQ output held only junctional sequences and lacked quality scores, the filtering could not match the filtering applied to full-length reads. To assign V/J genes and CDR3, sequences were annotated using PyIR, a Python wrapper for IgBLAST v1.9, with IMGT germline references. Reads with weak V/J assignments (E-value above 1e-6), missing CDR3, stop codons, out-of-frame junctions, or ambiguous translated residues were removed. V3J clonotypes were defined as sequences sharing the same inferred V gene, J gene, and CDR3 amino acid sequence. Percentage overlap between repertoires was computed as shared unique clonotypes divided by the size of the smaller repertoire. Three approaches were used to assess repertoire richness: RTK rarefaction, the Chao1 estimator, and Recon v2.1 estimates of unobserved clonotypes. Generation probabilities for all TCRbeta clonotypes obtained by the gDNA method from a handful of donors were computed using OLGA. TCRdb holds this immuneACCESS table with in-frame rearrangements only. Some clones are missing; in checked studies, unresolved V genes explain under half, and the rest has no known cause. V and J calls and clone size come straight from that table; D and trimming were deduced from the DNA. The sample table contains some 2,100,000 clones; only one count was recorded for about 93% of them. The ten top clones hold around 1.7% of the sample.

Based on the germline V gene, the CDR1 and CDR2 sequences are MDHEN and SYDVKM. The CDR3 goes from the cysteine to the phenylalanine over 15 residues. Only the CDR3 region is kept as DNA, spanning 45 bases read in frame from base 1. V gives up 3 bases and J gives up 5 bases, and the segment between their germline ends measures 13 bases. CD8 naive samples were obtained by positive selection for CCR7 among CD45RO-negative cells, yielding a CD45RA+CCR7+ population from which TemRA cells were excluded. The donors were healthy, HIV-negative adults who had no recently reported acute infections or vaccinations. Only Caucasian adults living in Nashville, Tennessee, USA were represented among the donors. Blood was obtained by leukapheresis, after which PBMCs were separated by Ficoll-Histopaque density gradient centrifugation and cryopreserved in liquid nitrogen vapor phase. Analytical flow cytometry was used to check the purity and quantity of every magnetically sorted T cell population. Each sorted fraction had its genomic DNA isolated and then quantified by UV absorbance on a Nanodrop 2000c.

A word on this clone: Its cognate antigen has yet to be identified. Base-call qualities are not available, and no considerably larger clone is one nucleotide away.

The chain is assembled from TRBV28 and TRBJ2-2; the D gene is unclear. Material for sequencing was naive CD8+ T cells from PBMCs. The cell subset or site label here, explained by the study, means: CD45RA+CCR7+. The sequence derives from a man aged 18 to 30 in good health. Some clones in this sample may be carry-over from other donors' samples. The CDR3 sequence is CASSLVTLSTGELFF. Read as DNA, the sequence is TGTGCCAGCAGTTTGGTCACCCTATCTACCGGGGAGCTGTTTTTT.